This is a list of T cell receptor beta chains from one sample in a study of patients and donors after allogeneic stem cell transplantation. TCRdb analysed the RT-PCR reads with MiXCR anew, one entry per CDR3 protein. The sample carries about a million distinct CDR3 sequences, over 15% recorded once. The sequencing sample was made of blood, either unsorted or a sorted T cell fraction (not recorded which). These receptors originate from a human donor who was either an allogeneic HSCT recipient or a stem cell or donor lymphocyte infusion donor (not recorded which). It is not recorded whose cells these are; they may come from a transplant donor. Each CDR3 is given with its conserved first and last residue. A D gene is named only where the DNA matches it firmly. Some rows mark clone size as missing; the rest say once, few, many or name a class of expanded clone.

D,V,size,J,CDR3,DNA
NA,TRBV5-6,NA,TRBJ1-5,CASSPGGGPRPQHF,TGTGCCAGCAGCCCTGGAGGGGGACCTAGGCCCCAGCATTTT
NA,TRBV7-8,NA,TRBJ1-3,CASSLEISSGNTIYF,TGTGCCAGCAGCTTAGAGATAAGTTCGGGAAACACCATATATTTT
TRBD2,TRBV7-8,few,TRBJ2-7,CASSPVAGVLEQYF,TGTGCCAGCAGCCCTGTGGCGGGAGTACTCGAGCAGTACTTC
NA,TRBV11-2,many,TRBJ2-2,CASSPSVSTGELFF,TGTGCCAGCAGCCCATCGGTGTCGACCGGGGAGCTGTTTTTT
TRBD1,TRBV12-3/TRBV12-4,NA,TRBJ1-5,CASSSRGLQPQHF,TGTGCCAGCAGTTCCAGGGGGCTCCAGCCCCAGCATTTT
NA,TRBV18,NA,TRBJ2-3,CASSPISQRQYF,TGTGCCAGCTCACCGATTTCCCAGCGGCAGTATTTT
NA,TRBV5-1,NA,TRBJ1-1,CASSLEAQMNTEAFF,TGCGCCAGCAGCTTGGAGGCACAAATGAACACTGAAGCTTTCTTT
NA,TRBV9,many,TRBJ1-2,CASSGTVGGYTF,TGTGCCAGCAGCGGTACCGTAGGCGGCTACACCTTC
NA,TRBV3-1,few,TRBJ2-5,CASSQGPGQQETQYF,TGTGCCAGCAGCCAAGGGCCGGGACAACAAGAGACCCAGTACTTC
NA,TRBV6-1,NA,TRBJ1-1,CASSRGQRTNTEAFF,TGTGCCAGCAGTCGCGGACAGCGAACGAACACTGAAGCTTTCTTT
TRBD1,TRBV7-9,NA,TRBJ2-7,CASSLPDRGRYEQYF,TGTGCCAGCAGCTTACCGGACAGGGGAAGGTACGAGCAGTACTTC
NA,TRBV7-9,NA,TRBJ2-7,CASSSLGRDRTYEQYF,TGTGCCAGCAGCTCCTTAGGGAGGGACAGAACCTACGAGCAGTACTTC
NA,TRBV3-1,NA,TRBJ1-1,CASSQETDGAFF,TGTGCCAGCAGCCAAGAGACCGACGGAGCTTTCTTT
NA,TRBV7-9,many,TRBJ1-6,CASSLDLAPLHF,TGTGCCAGCAGCTTAGATCTTGCACCCCTCCACTTT
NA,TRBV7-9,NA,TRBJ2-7,CASSAGTLYSYEQYF,TGTGCCAGCAGCGCCGGGACGTTATACTCCTACGAGCAGTACTTC
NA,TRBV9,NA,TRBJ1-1,CASSVAADTEAFF,TGTGCCAGCAGCGTAGCCGCTGACACTGAAGCTTTCTTT